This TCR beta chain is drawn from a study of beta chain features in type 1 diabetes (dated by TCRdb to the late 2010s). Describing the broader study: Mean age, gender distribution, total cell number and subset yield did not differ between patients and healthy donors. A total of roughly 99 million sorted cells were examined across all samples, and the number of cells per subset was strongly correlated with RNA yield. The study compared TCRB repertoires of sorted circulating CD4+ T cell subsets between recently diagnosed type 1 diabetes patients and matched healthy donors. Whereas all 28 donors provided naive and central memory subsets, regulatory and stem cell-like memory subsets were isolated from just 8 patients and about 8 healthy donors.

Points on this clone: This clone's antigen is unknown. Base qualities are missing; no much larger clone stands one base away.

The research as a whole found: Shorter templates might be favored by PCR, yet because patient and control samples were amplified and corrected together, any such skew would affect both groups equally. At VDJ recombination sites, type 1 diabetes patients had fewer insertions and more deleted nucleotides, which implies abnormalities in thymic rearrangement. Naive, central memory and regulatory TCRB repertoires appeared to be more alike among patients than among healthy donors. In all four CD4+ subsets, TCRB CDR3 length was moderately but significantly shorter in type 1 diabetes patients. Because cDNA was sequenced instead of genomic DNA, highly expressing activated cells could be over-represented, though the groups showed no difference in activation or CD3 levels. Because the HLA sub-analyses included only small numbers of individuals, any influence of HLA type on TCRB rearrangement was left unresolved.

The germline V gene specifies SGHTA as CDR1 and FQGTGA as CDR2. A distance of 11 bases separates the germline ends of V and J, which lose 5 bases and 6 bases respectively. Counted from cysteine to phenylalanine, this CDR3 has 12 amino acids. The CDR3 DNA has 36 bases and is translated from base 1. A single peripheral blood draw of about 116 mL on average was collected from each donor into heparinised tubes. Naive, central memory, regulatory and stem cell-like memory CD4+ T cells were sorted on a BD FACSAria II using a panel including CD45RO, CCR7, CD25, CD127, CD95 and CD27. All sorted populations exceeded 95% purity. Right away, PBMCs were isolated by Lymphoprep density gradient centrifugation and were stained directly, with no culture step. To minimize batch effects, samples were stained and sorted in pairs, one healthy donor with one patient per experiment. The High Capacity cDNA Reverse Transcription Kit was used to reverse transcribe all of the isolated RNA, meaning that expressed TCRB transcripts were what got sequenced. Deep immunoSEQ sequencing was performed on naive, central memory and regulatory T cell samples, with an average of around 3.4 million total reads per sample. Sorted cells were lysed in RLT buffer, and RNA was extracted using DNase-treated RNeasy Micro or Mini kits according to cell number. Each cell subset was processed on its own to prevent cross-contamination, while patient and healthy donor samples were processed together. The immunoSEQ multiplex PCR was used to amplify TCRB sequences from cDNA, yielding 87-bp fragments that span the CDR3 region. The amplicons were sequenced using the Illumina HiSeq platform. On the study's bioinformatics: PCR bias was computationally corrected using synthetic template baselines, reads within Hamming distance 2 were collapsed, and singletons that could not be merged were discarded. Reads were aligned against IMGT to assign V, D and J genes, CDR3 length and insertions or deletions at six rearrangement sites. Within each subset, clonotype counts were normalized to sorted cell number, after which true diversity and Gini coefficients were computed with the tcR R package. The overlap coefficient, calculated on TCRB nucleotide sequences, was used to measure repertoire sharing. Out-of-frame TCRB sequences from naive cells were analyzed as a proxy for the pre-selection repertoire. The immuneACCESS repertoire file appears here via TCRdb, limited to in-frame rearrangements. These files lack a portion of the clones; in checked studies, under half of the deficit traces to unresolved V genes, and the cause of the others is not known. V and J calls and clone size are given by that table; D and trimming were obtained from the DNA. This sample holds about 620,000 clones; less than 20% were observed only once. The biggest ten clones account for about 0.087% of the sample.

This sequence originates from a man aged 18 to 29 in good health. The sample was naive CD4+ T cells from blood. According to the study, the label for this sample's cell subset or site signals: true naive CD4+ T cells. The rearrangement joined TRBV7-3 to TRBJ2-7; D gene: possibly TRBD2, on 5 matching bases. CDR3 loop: CASSPGGREQYF. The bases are TGTGCCAGCAGCCCCGGAGGACGCGAGCAGTACTTC.